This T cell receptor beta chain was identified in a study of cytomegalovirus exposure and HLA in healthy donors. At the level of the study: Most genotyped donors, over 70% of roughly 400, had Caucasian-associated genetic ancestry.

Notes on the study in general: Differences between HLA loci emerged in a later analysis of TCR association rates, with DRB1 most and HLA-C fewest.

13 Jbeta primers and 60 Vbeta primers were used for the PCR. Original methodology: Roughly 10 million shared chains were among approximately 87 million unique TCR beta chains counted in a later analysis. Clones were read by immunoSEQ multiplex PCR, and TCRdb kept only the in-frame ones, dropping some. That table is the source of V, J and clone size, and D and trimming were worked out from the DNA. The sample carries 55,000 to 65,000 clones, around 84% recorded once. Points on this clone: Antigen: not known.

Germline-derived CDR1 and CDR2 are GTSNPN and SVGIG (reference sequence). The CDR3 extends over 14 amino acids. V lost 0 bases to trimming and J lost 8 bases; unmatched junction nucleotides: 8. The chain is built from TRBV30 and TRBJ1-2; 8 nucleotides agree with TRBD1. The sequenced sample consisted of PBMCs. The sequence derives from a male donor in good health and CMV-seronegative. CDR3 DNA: TGTGCCTGGAGTGTACCTGGGGACAGGATCGGCTACACCTTC. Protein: CAWSVPGDRIGYTF.